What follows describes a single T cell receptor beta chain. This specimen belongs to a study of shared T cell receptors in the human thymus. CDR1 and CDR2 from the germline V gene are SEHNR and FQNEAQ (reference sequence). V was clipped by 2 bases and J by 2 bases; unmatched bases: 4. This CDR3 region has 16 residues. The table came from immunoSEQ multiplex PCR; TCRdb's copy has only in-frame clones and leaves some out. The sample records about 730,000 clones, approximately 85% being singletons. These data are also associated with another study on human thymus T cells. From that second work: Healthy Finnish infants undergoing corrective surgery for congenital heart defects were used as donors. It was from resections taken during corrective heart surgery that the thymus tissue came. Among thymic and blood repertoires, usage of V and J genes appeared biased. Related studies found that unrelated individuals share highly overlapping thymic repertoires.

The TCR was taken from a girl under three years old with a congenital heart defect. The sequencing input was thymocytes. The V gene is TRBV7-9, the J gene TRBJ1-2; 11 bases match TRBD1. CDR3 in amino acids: CASSLCRDRGNYGYTF. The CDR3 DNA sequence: TGTGCCAGCAGCTTATGTAGGGACAGGGGGAACTATGGCTACACCTTC.